One sample yielded the 30 T cell receptor beta chains listed below, sequenced in a study of T cell responses to AZD1222 COVID-19 vaccine. TCRdb keeps only in-frame clones here, not all; method: immunoSEQ multiplex PCR. The sample carries more than 110,000 clones, approximately 85% recorded once. The material sequenced was peripheral blood, taken on day 0 of AZD1222 vaccination. The receptors were sampled from an adult in good health.

This clone appeared a single time. The J gene is TRBJ1-3, the V gene TRBV27, with D unresolved. V lost 6 bases, J lost 0 bases, and 12 bases lay in between. CDR1 is MNHEY and CDR2 is SMNVEV in the germline V gene (reference sequence). The CDR3 consists of 15 residues. As DNA, the CDR3 is TGTGCCAGCAGGGGGATCCCTAGCTCTGGAAACACCATATATTTT. Protein sequence: CASRGIPSSGNTIYF.

The chain employs TRBV2 and TRBJ2-3; 11 bases fit TRBD1. CDR1 and CDR2 (germline): SNHLY, FYNNEI. CDR3 length: 16 amino acids. J gave up 7 bases and V 5 bases, and 11 bases lay outside the gene matches. CDR3 in DNA: TGTGCCAGCAGTACCCCACGGACAGGGGGCGCGAATACGCAGTATTTT. Its translation: CASSTPRTGGANTQYF. Using reference TRBV2 and TRBJ2-3 for the parts outside the CDR3, the full variable domain is EPEVTQTPSHQVTQMGQEVILRCVPISNHLYFYWYRQILGQKVEFLVSFYNNEISEKSEIFDDQFSVERPDGSNFTLKIRSTKLEDSAMYFCASSTPRTGGANTQYFGPGTRLTVL.

The chain is built from TRBV30 and TRBJ2-1; TRBD2 is a possible D gene (6 bases). This CDR3 is 14 amino acids long. V lost 1 base to trimming and J lost 8 bases, with 15 bases between them. Per the germline V gene, CDR1 is GTSNPN and CDR2 is SVGIG (reference sequence). The CDR3 loop reads CAWSGTSRGYEQFF. CDR3 DNA sequence: TGTGCCTGGAGTGGGACATCCCGGGGGTATGAGCAGTTCTTC.

J is TRBJ2-5 and V is TRBV27; D gene uncertain. CDR1 is MNHEY, CDR2 SMNVEV, per germline (reference sequence). Trimming removed 5 bases at V and 0 bases at J, with 19 bases between. There are 17 residues in the CDR3. CDR3 bases: TGTGCCAGCAGTGTAAAGGCCCAGGACCTGTACCAAGAGACCCAGTACTTC. Translating gives CASSVKAQDLYQETQYF.

V and J are TRBV9 and TRBJ2-1, with D tentatively TRBD2 (5 bases). The CDR3 contains 13 residues. Trimming took off 3 bases at V and 8 bases at J, with 12 bases between the two ends. Looked up from germline, CDR1 is SGDLS and CDR2 is YYNGEE. This chain's CDR3 is CASSASPGYEQFF. CDR3 DNA sequence: TGTGCCAGCAGCGCCTCCCCGGGGTATGAGCAGTTCTTC. Drawing the rest from reference TRBV9 and TRBJ2-1, the complete variable domain is DSGVTQTPKHLITATGQRVTLRCSPRSGDLSVYWYQQSLDQGLQFLIQYYNGEERAKGNILERFSAQQFPDLHSELNLSSLELGDSALYFCASSASPGYEQFFGPGTRLTVL.

The V gene is TRBV19, the J gene TRBJ1-5; D gene uncertain. CDR3 length: 14 residues. In germline, CDR1 is LNHDA, CDR2 SQIVND (reference sequence). V gave up 7 bases and J gave up 0 bases, with 10 bases separating them. The CDR3 loop reads CASNLRGSNQPQHF. CDR3 bases: TGTGCCAGTAACCTTCGGGGTAGCAATCAGCCCCAGCATTTT.

The V gene is TRBV20-1, the J gene TRBJ1-1, with D tentatively TRBD1 (5 bases). The germline CDR1 and CDR2 sequences are DFQATT and SNEGSKA (reference sequence). Deletions cut 3 bases from V and 8 bases from J, with 13 bases between. The CDR3 contains 12 residues. The CDR3 nucleotides are TGCAGTGCTAGTGCCCAGGGTGAGGAAGCTTTCTTT. Protein sequence: CSASAQGEEAFF.

The J gene is TRBJ2-7, the V gene TRBV10-2; 8 nucleotides line up with TRBD2. Per the germline V gene, CDR1 is WSHSY and CDR2 is SAAADI. The CDR3 covers 14 residues. The J segment lost 3 bases and the V segment lost 6 bases, leaving 7 bases of the junction unmatched. In DNA form, the CDR3 reads TGCGCCAGCAGGGACACGGGACTAGTCTACGAGCAGTACTTC. This sequence encodes CASRDTGLVYEQYF.

The chain employs TRBV15 and TRBJ2-1; 13 bases are shared with TRBD2. Trimming removed 3 bases from V and 10 bases from J; junction bases left unmatched: 9. CDR1 is LNHNV and CDR2 is YYDKDF in the germline V gene (reference sequence). The CDR3 is made up of 16 amino acids. The CDR3 is CATSSFTGLAGLEQFF. The DNA for the CDR3 is TGTGCCACCAGCAGTTTTACGGGACTAGCGGGGTTGGAGCAGTTCTTC.

This chain connects TRBV5-1 to TRBJ2-7, with a weak D call TRBD1 (6 bases). V was pared by 1 base and J by 2 bases, with 7 bases between. This CDR3 contains 13 residues. In germline, CDR1 is SGHRS, CDR2 YFSETQ. The CDR3 loop is CASSLPGAYEQYF. The DNA for the CDR3 is TGCGCCAGCAGCTTGCCAGGGGCCTACGAGCAGTACTTC.

In its sample, this clone was seen once. The chain has TRBV6-6 and TRBJ2-3; 13 positions agree with TRBD2. CDR3 length equals 16 residues. The germline gives CDR1 MNHNY, CDR2 SVGAGI (reference sequence). The trim removed 6 bases at V and 2 bases at J, leaving 5 bases unmatched. CDR3 residues: CASSLGLAGVTDTQYF. In nucleotides, the CDR3 is TGTGCCAGCAGCCTCGGACTAGCGGGGGTCACAGATACGCAGTATTTT.

Remarks on this clone: One end of the junction fails to match germline, which may point to a read error. The rearrangement joins TRBV6-5 to TRBJ1-4; D is undetermined. Per germline, CDR1 MNHEY and CDR2 SVGAGI. The CDR3 is 13 residues long. This chain's CDR3 is CASTYRQYEKLFF. In nucleotides, the CDR3 is TGTGCCAGCACTTACCGGCAGTATGAAAAACTGTTTTTT.

The sample holds a few counts of this clone. One end of the junction varies from germline; a read error may be responsible. The chain employs TRBV5-4 and TRBJ2-1; possibly TRBD2 for D (6 bases). The CDR3 is 13 residues long. Germline CDR1 and CDR2: SGHNT and YYREEE (reference sequence). DNA for the CDR3: TGTGCCAGCAGCAGCCCGTCGGAGCGCCGGGGGATCTTC. It translates to CASSSPSERRGIF.

The chain joins TRBV19 to TRBJ1-1, with D possibly matching TRBD1 (5 bases). Germline V gene data show CDR1 as LNHDA and CDR2 as SQIVND (reference sequence). CDR3 length: 14 residues. Deletions cut 5 bases from V and 3 bases from J, with 13 bases between. CDR3 DNA sequence: TGTGCCAGTAGTTTGGGGGTATTCGACACTGAAGCTTTCTTT. Its translation is CASSLGVFDTEAFF.

V gene TRBV30 combines with J gene TRBJ2-7, with D possibly TRBD2 on 6 matching bases. The CDR3 contains 16 residues. The V end lost 2 bases, the J end lost 2 bases, and 19 bases lay between the germline ends. Germline CDR1 and CDR2: GTSNPN and SVGIG (reference sequence). Written as DNA, the CDR3 is TGTGCCTGGAGTACCCTGGGACTGATCGAGCCCTACGAGCAGTACTTC. The encoded protein is CAWSTLGLIEPYEQYF.

This rearrangement joins TRBV7-2 to TRBJ2-1; D is uncertain. Germline CDR1 and CDR2: SGHTA and FQGNSA. There are 17 residues in the CDR3. Trimming cost V 2 bases and J 8 bases, with 22 bases left between them. CDR3 sequence (DNA): TGTGCCAGCAGCTTAATTTCGTTACTTTTTACTGGTGATGAGCAGTTCTTC. Translating gives CASSLISLLFTGDEQFF. Filled out from reference TRBV7-2 and TRBJ2-1, the complete variable domain reads GAGVSQSPSNKVTEKGKDVELRCDPISGHTALYWYRQSLGQGLEFLIYFQGNSAPDKSGLPSDRFSAERTGGSVSTLTIQRTQQEDSAVYLCASSLISLLFTGDEQFFGPGTRLTVL.

The chain combines TRBV2 with TRBJ1-4; D unresolved. The germline V gene encodes CDR1 SNHLY and CDR2 FYNNEI. V lost 4 bases and J lost 0, with 12 bases in between. This CDR3 has 16 amino acids. In DNA, the CDR3 is TGTGCCAGCAGTGGACTCCCAAGAGCAACTAATGAAAAACTGTTTTTT. It codes for CASSGLPRATNEKLFF.

This chain joins TRBV27 and TRBJ2-7; 13 nucleotides align to TRBD2. After removal of 3 bases from V and 4 bases from J, the junction contained 12 bases not matched to a gene. Germline lookup yields CDR1 MNHEY and CDR2 SMNVEV (reference sequence). CDR3 length: 18 residues. The CDR3 protein is CASSFIPRTSGRGYEQYF. CDR3 in DNA: TGTGCCAGCAGTTTCATTCCTCGGACTAGCGGGAGAGGTTACGAGCAGTACTTC.

DNA of the CDR3: TGTGCCAGTAGTATAGATCCGAATCAGCCCCAGCATTTT. As protein: CASSIDPNQPQHF. J is TRBJ1-5 and V is TRBV19; D gene unclear. V lost 0 bases and J lost 4, with 4 bases in between. The CDR3 runs 13 residues. The germline gives CDR1 LNHDA, CDR2 SQIVND (reference sequence). The variable domain in full, completed from reference TRBV19 and TRBJ1-5, reads DGGITQSPKYLFRKEGQNVTLSCEQNLNHDAMYWYRQDPGQGLRLIYYSQIVNDFQKGDIAEGYSVSREKKESFPLTVTSAQKNPTAFYLCASSIDPNQPQHFGDGTRLSIL.

The rearrangement links TRBV11-2 to TRBJ2-1, with a weak D call TRBD1 (5 bases). Per the germline V gene, CDR1 is SGHAT and CDR2 is FQNNGV. The CDR3 is made up of 15 amino acids. The V gene lost 3 bases and the J gene lost 5 bases, with 14 bases spanning the gap. DNA for the CDR3: TGTGCCAGCAGCTTGGGGCTAGTGCTGGACAATGAGCAGTTCTTC. It encodes CASSLGLVLDNEQFF.

This clone was seen just once. The chain links TRBV25-1 to TRBJ2-1; tentatively, D is TRBD2 (6 bases). Germline V gene lookup returns CDR1 MGHDK and CDR2 SYGVNS. The CDR3 is 12 residues long. V lost 5 bases and J 4 bases, leaving 6 bases between the germline ends. CDR3 sequence reads: CASSREYNEQFF. The DNA for the CDR3 is TGTGCCAGCAGTCGGGAGTACAATGAGCAGTTCTTC.

The rearrangement joins TRBV10-2 to TRBJ1-3; TRBD1 agrees at 8 bases. The CDR3 contains 14 residues. Per the germline V gene, CDR1 is WSHSY and CDR2 is SAAADI. Losses at the gene ends were 1 base for V and 8 bases for J; bases not matched to a gene: 4. CDR3 sequence reads: CASSELDRADTIYF. The CDR3 nucleotides are TGCGCCAGCAGTGAGTTGGACAGGGCAGACACCATATATTTT.

V gene TRBV9 combines with J gene TRBJ1-2; D uncertain. Between the trimmed V and J ends, which lost 5 bases and 5 bases, there was a span of 10 bases. The V gene's germline CDR1 is SGDLS and CDR2 YYNGEE. The CDR3 is made up of 12 amino acids. This CDR3 is CASRTMGYGYTF. The CDR3 DNA reads as TGTGCCAGCAGGACGATGGGGTATGGCTACACCTTC. The whole variable domain, remainder taken from reference TRBV9 and TRBJ1-2, is DSGVTQTPKHLITATGQRVTLRCSPRSGDLSVYWYQQSLDQGLQFLIQYYNGEERAKGNILERFSAQQFPDLHSELNLSSLELGDSALYFCASRTMGYGYTFGSGTRLTVV.

This clone was detected only a few times. The gene calls are TRBV5-1 and TRBJ1-6; the D gene is possibly TRBD1 (5 bases). CDR1 is SGHRS and CDR2 is YFSETQ in the germline V gene. V was clipped by 4 bases and J by 10 bases, with 18 bases between them. This CDR3 comprises 15 residues. The CDR3 DNA reads TGCGCCAGCAGCGCACTCGAGGGGTCCAGGTCACCCCTCCACTTT. Protein product: CASSALEGSRSPLHF.

This clone was seen once. The chain employs TRBV7-9 and TRBJ2-1, with D possibly TRBD2 on 5 matching bases. This CDR3 is 15 amino acids long. V lost 6 bases to trimming and J lost 6 bases, with 18 bases between them. Germline values: CDR1 SEHNR, CDR2 FQNEAQ (reference sequence). CDR3 bases: TGTGCCAGCAGTCTTCAAGGAGCTAGCTCCAATGAGCAGTTCTTC. It is translated as CASSLQGASSNEQFF.

The chain's CDR3 is CASRVAGGRSEQFF. CDR3 coding DNA: TGTGCCAGCAGAGTAGCGGGGGGGCGGTCTGAGCAGTTCTTC. This chain connects TRBV6-5 to TRBJ2-1; TRBD2 matches at 11 bases. The CDR3 contains 14 residues. The germline V gene has CDR1 MNHEY and CDR2 SVGAGI. V was clipped by 6 bases and J by 9 bases; unmatched bases: 7.

V and J are TRBV5-4 and TRBJ2-1, with D perhaps TRBD2 (5 bases). The CDR3 spans 16 residues. Germline CDR1 is SGHNT and CDR2 is YYREEE (reference sequence). V was trimmed by 0 bases and J by 0 bases, leaving 10 bases between them. Written as DNA, the CDR3 is TGTGCCAGCAGCTTGGCTAGCCTTGGCTCCTACAATGAGCAGTTCTTC. Translated, it gives CASSLASLGSYNEQFF.

Only one count was recorded for this clone. The V call is TRBV14, the J call TRBJ2-3; no firm D call. This CDR3 comprises 12 residues. V lost 2 bases and J lost 4, with 4 bases in between. In germline, CDR1 is SGHDN, CDR2 FVKESK. Here the CDR3 reads CASSQLADTQYF. CDR3 sequence (DNA): TGTGCCAGCAGCCAACTGGCAGATACGCAGTATTTT.

The rearrangement links TRBV3-1 (or the pseudogene TRBV3-2) to TRBJ1-1; no clear D. Germline CDR1 LGHDT, CDR2 YNNKEL (reference sequence). The CDR3 has 14 amino acids. V was pared by 3 bases and J by 0 bases, with 8 bases between. This CDR3 is CASSHLAMNTEAFF. CDR3 DNA sequence: TGTGCCAGCAGCCACTTAGCAATGAACACTGAAGCTTTCTTT.

The V gene is TRBV5-1, the J gene TRBJ2-5; D not resolved. Trimming removed 0 bases from V and 5 bases from J, with 8 bases in between. Germline lookup yields CDR1 SGHRS and CDR2 YFSETQ. The CDR3 is 13 amino acids. DNA for the CDR3: TGCGCCAGCAGCTTGGCCATAGGGGAGACCCAGTACTTC. This sequence encodes CASSLAIGETQYF.